This T cell receptor (beta chain) originates from a study of T cell responses to AZD1222 COVID-19 vaccine. The overall study: Combined were second doses at about 4 or about 12 weeks.

Trimming pared 4 bases from V and 6 bases from J, leaving 8 bases between. CDR1 is SGHDT and CDR2 is YYEEEE in the germline V gene. This CDR3 is built from 11 residues. General observations from the study: Just 5 or 6 AZD1222 recipients tested seropositive at baseline.

The repertoire was sequenced with immunoSEQ multiplex PCR; TCRdb's copy has only in-frame clones and lacks some. The sample has 60,000 to 80,000 clones; over 75% are singletons. Comments on this clone: Its antigen is not known.

The TCR sequence derives from an adult in good health. The material was peripheral blood, obtained on day 0 of AZD1222 vaccination. This sequence joins TRBV5-6 and TRBJ2-7; D is unresolved. The CDR3 spells CASSLDTEQYF. The CDR3 DNA follows: TGTGCCAGCAGCCTCGACACCGAGCAGTACTTC.